This T cell receptor beta chain was documented in a study of blood T cell repertoires in COVID-19. Sequencing was performed with immunoSEQ multiplex PCR; in TCRdb, only in-frame clones are kept and a portion is missing. The repertoire holds about 230,000 clones, with around 83% as singletons. The CDR3 covers 15 residues. V was pared by 7 bases and J by 8 bases, with 20 bases between. CDR1 is MGHRA, CDR2 YSYEKL, per germline. The clonotype was recovered from a woman aged 50 to 65 with acute or convalescent COVID-19. V usage is TRBV4-1 and J usage is TRBJ1-4, with D hard to call. The sequencing input was peripheral blood. CDR3 DNA sequence: TGCGCCAGCACCCCACGCGAGCGGGGAGGGGAAAAACTGTTTTTT. This gives the protein CASTPRERGGEKLFF.